This T cell receptor beta chain comes out of a study of Ad26.COV2.S vaccination and SARS-CoV-2 variants. There are 14 residues in the CDR3. CDR1 is SGHRS and CDR2 is YFSETQ in the germline V gene. Deletions cut 1 base from V and 0 bases from J, with 7 bases between. Only a few counts were recorded for this clone. The protocol was immunoSEQ multiplex PCR, while the TCRdb copy is restricted to in-frame clones and leaves out a portion. Here the sample spans around 450,000 clones, 89% being singletons. The sample's treatment: some 19 received Ad26.COV2.S at low or high dose, single or two shots; several received placebo; per-sample allocation not given. Following the first vaccine or placebo injection, samples were taken on day 63.

This receptor was taken from a person aged 18 to 65 who received the Ad26.COV2.S COVID-19 vaccine or a placebo. The sample here was peripheral blood, taken in a trial of Ad26.COV2.S vaccine versus placebo. This sequence joins TRBV5-1 and TRBJ2-5, with D maybe TRBD1 (5 bases). The CDR3 here is CASSLSGYQETQYF. The CDR3 DNA follows: TGCGCCAGCAGCTTGTCAGGGTACCAAGAGACCCAGTACTTC.